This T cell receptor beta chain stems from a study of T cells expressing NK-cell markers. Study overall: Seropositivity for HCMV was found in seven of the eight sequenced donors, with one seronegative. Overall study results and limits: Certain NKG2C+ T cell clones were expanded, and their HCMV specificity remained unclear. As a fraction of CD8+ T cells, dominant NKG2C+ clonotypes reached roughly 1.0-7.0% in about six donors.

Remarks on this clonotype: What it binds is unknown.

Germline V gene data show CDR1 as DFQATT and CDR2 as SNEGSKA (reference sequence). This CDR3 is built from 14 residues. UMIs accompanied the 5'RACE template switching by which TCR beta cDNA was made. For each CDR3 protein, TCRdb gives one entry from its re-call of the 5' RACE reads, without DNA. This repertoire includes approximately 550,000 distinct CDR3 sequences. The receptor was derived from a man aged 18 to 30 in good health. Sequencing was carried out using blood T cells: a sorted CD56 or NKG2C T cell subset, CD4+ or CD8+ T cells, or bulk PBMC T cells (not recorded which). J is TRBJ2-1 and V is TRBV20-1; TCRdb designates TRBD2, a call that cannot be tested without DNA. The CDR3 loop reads CSARLAGEFNEQFF.